This record looks at one T cell receptor beta chain sequence and its context. These data belong to a study of blood T cell repertoires in COVID-19. As processed by the authors: Estimation of nucleated cell counts was performed using reference gene primer amplification. The assay was immunoSEQ multiplex PCR, and TCRdb's table has in-frame clones only and misses some. That table gives V, J and clone size, and the DNA gave D and trimming. The table shows under 150,000 clones, with roughly 85% occurring only once. CDR3 length equals 17 residues. Germline CDR1 reads MNHEY; CDR2 reads SVGEGT. After removal of 5 bases from V and 5 bases from J, the junction contained 13 bases not matched to a gene.

Sequenced sample: peripheral blood. The genes are TRBV6-2 or TRBV6-3 and TRBJ2-2; 8 bases agree with TRBD2. The TCR sequence derives from a human donor in a cohort sampled during active COVID-19. CDR3 protein: CASSARLAGGITGELFF. In nucleotides, the CDR3 is TGTGCCAGCAGTGCCCGATTGGCGGGGGGAATTACCGGGGAGCTGTTTTTT.